This T cell receptor beta chain was found in a study of blood T cell repertoires in COVID-19. Study-wide context: T cells, B-cell-depleted T cells, or PBMCs supplied cDNA or gDNA.

Per the original data handling: Estimated nucleated cell counts came from reference gene primer amplification. Using immunoSEQ multiplex PCR, the repertoire was profiled, and TCRdb retains in-frame clones only, with some absent. V, J and clone size reflect that table, while D and trimming were determined from the DNA. The sample carries over 70,000 clones, 76% recorded once. This CDR3 has 14 residues. Looked up from germline, CDR1 is KGHDR and CDR2 is SFDVKD. Trimming removed 5 bases at V and 5 bases at J, with 13 bases between. This clonotype was sampled from a man aged 65 to 85 with acute or convalescent COVID-19. Sequences were obtained from peripheral blood. V is TRBV24-1 and J is TRBJ2-3, with D perhaps matching TRBD2 (5 bases). The chain's CDR3 is CATSGTGSGDTQYF. The CDR3 nucleotides read TGTGCCACCAGTGGTACGGGGTCCGGAGATACGCAGTATTTT.